The next 31 T cell receptor beta chains were all read from a single sample in a study of blood T cell repertoires in COVID-19. Assay: immunoSEQ multiplex PCR; the TCRdb copy retains only in-frame clones and omits some. The sample yields a few hundred thousand clones, around 89% seen once. The sequenced sample consisted of PBMCs or T cells enriched from blood (not recorded which). The source of these receptors is a man between 35 and 55 years old who had recovered from COVID-19.

The chain links TRBV5-1 to TRBJ2-3; 8 nucleotides agree with TRBD2. V dropped 2 bases and J dropped 2; count of bases not matched to a gene: 4. This CDR3 has 15 residues. Germline CDR1 reads SGHRS; CDR2 reads YFSETQ. The CDR3 sequence: CASSLSGRITDTQYF. The DNA of the CDR3 is TGCGCCAGCAGCTTAAGCGGGAGAATCACAGATACGCAGTATTTT. The full variable domain, completed using reference TRBV5-1 and TRBJ2-3, is KAGVTQTPRYLIKTRGQQVTLSCSPISGHRSVSWYQQTPGQGLQFLFEYFSETQRNKGNFPGRFSGRQFSNSRSEMNVSTLELGDSALYLCASSLSGRITDTQYFGPGTRLTVL.

The rearrangement uses TRBV19 and TRBJ2-3; tentative D call: TRBD1 (6 bases). Trimming took 1 base from V and 5 from J, leaving 22 bases between them. The CDR3 totals 18 residues. Germline V gene data show CDR1 as LNHDA and CDR2 as SQIVND (reference sequence). Here the CDR3 reads CASSIAQMRTGNQDTQYF. Written as DNA, the CDR3 is TGTGCCAGTAGTATAGCCCAAATGCGAACAGGGAATCAAGATACGCAGTATTTT.

The chain links TRBV7-9 to TRBJ2-4; a weak D match, TRBD1 (5 bases). V lost 5 bases and J 0 bases, leaving 11 bases between the germline ends. From germline, CDR1 is SEHNR and CDR2 FQNEAQ (reference sequence). The CDR3 is made up of 15 amino acids. CDR3 loop: CASSHAGLAKNIQYF. The CDR3 DNA is TGTGCCAGCAGCCACGCAGGGTTAGCCAAAAACATTCAGTACTTC.

This rearrangement joins TRBV5-1 to TRBJ1-5; TRBD1 aligns across 8 bases. The CDR3 consists of 15 residues. The germline gives CDR1 SGHRS, CDR2 YFSETQ. V gave up 4 bases and J gave up 4 bases; unmatched junction bases: 7. The DNA of the CDR3 is TGCGCCAGCAGCCAGGGCGGACAGGGTAATCAGCCCCAGCATTTT. Translated: CASSQGGQGNQPQHF.

The rearrangement joins TRBV6-5 to TRBJ1-2; 10 nucleotides line up with TRBD1. The germline V gene encodes CDR1 MNHEY and CDR2 SVGAGI. The J segment lost 6 bases and the V segment lost 7 bases, leaving 5 bases of the junction unmatched. This CDR3 contains 13 residues. CDR3 DNA: TGTGCCAGCAACCGACAGGGGGCGGATGGCTACACCTTC. It is translated as CASNRQGADGYTF.

Many counts were recorded for this clone. CDR3 bases: TGTGCCTGGAGTGCCGGGAGAAATAATTCACCCCTCCACTTT. Protein sequence: CAWSAGRNNSPLHF. This chain uses TRBV30 with TRBJ1-6, with D hard to call. The CDR3 spans 14 residues. Germline values: CDR1 GTSNPN, CDR2 SVGIG (reference sequence). Between the trimmed V and J ends, which lost 1 base and 5 bases, there was a span of 9 bases.

V gene TRBV18 combines with J gene TRBJ1-5, with no clear D. V was clipped by 2 bases and J by 4 bases, with 6 bases between them. The CDR3 runs to 13 residues. The germline V gene has CDR1 KGHSH and CDR2 LQKENI. The CDR3 protein is CASSPEVNQPQHF. In DNA form, the CDR3 reads TGTGCCAGCTCACCAGAGGTAAATCAGCCCCAGCATTTT.

V gene TRBV2 combines with J gene TRBJ2-7, with TRBD1 matching over 7 bases. This CDR3 is built from 15 residues. J was trimmed by 2 bases and V by 3 bases; bases with no gene match: 7. From germline, CDR1 is SNHLY and CDR2 FYNNEI. The CDR3 here is CASSDTGDGTYEQYF. In nucleotides, the CDR3 is TGTGCCAGCAGTGATACAGGGGACGGGACCTACGAGCAGTACTTC.

V is TRBV25-1 and J is TRBJ1-1; TRBD1 agrees at 11 bases. Germline V gives CDR1 MGHDK, CDR2 SYGVNS. The ends lost 6 bases at V and 6 bases at J; junction bases unmatched: 9. The CDR3 runs 15 residues. Here the CDR3 reads CASRDRGLVFSEAFF. In DNA, the CDR3 is TGTGCCAGCAGGGACAGGGGGCTCGTTTTCTCTGAAGCTTTCTTT.

The count of this clone is one. The CDR3 protein is CASSQGTMRQYF. In DNA form, the CDR3 reads TGTGCCAGCAGCCAAGGGACTATGCGGCAGTACTTC. The chain employs TRBV14 and TRBJ2-7; possible D gene TRBD2, 6 bases. With 1 base removed from V and 9 bases from J, the gap between germline ends came to 10 bases. Germline V gene lookup returns CDR1 SGHDN and CDR2 FVKESK. This CDR3 has 12 amino acids.

The chain combines TRBV19 with TRBJ2-3; 8 bases align to TRBD2. The CDR3 sequence is 19 residues long. CDR1 is LNHDA and CDR2 is SQIVND in the germline V gene (reference sequence). V dropped 1 base and J dropped 0; count of bases not matched to a gene: 12. The CDR3 spells CASSIGGFWAGGSTDTQYF. Written as DNA, the CDR3 is TGTGCCAGTAGTATAGGGGGGTTCTGGGCGGGAGGAAGCACAGATACGCAGTATTTT.

V is TRBV9 and J is TRBJ2-7; TRBD1 agrees at 8 bases. The J segment lost 2 bases and the V segment lost 4 bases, leaving 14 bases of the junction unmatched. CDR3 size: 17 residues. Germline lookup yields CDR1 SGDLS and CDR2 YYNGEE. This chain's CDR3 is CASSLGPDRVQPYEQYF. CDR3 bases: TGTGCCAGCAGCCTTGGACCGGACAGGGTACAACCCTACGAGCAGTACTTC.

The rearrangement joins TRBV3-1 (or the pseudogene TRBV3-2) to TRBJ2-3; tentatively, D is TRBD2 (5 bases). The CDR3 covers 13 residues. Germline values: CDR1 LGHDT, CDR2 YNNKEL (reference sequence). V was clipped by 8 bases and J by 0 bases, with 9 bases between them. The CDR3 loop reads CASSGGSTDTQYF. The CDR3 nucleotides are TGTGCCAGCTCTGGCGGGAGCACAGATACGCAGTATTTT.

This sequence joins TRBV9 and TRBJ2-3; no clear D. The CDR3 contains 15 residues. V was trimmed by 3 bases and J by 7 bases, leaving 18 bases between them. Germline values: CDR1 SGDLS, CDR2 YYNGEE. CDR3 in DNA: TGTGCCAGCAGCGAAGGTGGGTCGCACGGGTATACGCAGTATTTT. Its protein is CASSEGGSHGYTQYF.

The chain links TRBV18 to TRBJ1-5; D may be TRBD1 (6 bases). This CDR3 is 16 amino acids long. Between the trimmed V and J ends, which lost 2 bases and 4 bases, there was a span of 15 bases. CDR1 and CDR2 from the germline V gene are KGHSH and LQKENI. CDR3 DNA: TGTGCCAGCTCACCATCTCCCGGGACACAAAATCAGCCCCAGCATTTT. Protein sequence: CASSPSPGTQNQPQHF. The full variable domain, in which reference TRBV18 and TRBJ1-5 provide the parts outside the CDR3, is NAGVMQNPRHLVRRRGQEARLRCSPMKGHSHVYWYRQLPEEGLKFMVYLQKENIIDESGMPKERFSAEFPKEGPSILRIQQVVRGDSAAYFCASSPSPGTQNQPQHFGDGTRLSIL.

The chain carries TRBV18 and TRBJ2-2; TRBD1 is a possible D gene (6 bases). Per the germline V gene, CDR1 is KGHSH and CDR2 is LQKENI. The length of the CDR3 is 15 residues. V gave up 3 bases and J gave up 1 base, with 9 bases separating them. The CDR3 is CASSPGTLNTGELFF. DNA for the CDR3: TGTGCCAGCTCACCCGGGACACTGAACACCGGGGAGCTGTTTTTT.

The chain joins TRBV6-2 or TRBV6-3 to TRBJ1-5; 8 nucleotides align to TRBD1. V lost 5 bases, J lost 0 bases, and 6 bases stayed unmatched. The CDR3 sequence is 16 residues long. Per germline, CDR1 MNHEY and CDR2 SVGEGT. The CDR3 is CASSQRTGSSNQPQHF. Here the CDR3 DNA reads TGTGCCAGCAGTCAGAGGACAGGGAGTAGCAATCAGCCCCAGCATTTT.

The chain carries TRBV7-2 and TRBJ2-1, with 8 bases that match TRBD2. Germline CDR1 is SGHTA and CDR2 is FQGNSA. Losses at the gene ends were 1 base for V and 9 bases for J; bases not matched to a gene: 5. The CDR3 contains 14 residues. CDR3 nucleotide sequence: TGTGCCAGCAGCTTAGTGTTAGCGGGATCTGAGCAGTTCTTC. Encoded protein: CASSLVLAGSEQFF.

This sequence joins TRBV11-2 and TRBJ1-1; 9 bases match TRBD1. V was pared by 5 bases and J by 3 bases, with 4 bases of the junction left unmatched. The CDR3 is 14 amino acids. Germline V gives CDR1 SGHAT, CDR2 FQNNGV. The DNA of the CDR3 is TGTGCCAGCAGCGGCCGGGACAGGGACACTGAAGCTTTCTTT. Translated: CASSGRDRDTEAFF.

The chain employs TRBV3-1 (or the pseudogene TRBV3-2) and TRBJ1-2, with 8 bases that match TRBD1. Trimming removed 1 base from V and 2 bases from J; junction bases left unmatched: 18. The germline CDR1 and CDR2 sequences are LGHDT and YNNKEL (reference sequence). The CDR3 runs 20 residues. The DNA of the CDR3 is TGTGCCAGCAGCCAAGTTCCTCAGGAGGCAGGGGGCCGGGGGAACTATGGCTACACCTTC. This codes for CASSQVPQEAGGRGNYGYTF.

V gene TRBV4-2 combines with J gene TRBJ2-3; D possibly corresponds to TRBD2 (5 bases). CDR1 is LGHNA and CDR2 is YNFKEQ in the germline V gene. Trimming left V 1 base short and J 6 bases short, with 5 bases between. The CDR3 runs to 12 residues. CDR3 sequence reads: CASSQGRDTQYF. The CDR3 DNA follows: TGTGCCAGCAGCCAAGGGAGGGATACGCAGTATTTT.

This clone has just one count. The V and J genes are TRBV19 and TRBJ2-5, with TRBD1 matching over 9 bases. The junction had 9 bases not matched to a gene; V was cut back by 6 bases and J by 4 bases. The CDR3 covers 15 residues. Germline values: CDR1 LNHDA, CDR2 SQIVND (reference sequence). CDR3 DNA: TGTGCCAGTAGCCACCTCCGGGACAGGGCAGAGACCCAGTACTTC. Its protein is CASSHLRDRAETQYF.

This clone has a single count. This chain uses TRBV4-2 with TRBJ1-4, with 7 bases aligning to TRBD1. The V and J ends lost 1 base and 8 bases, in that order; junction bases with no gene match: 13. This CDR3 spans 17 amino acids. Germline assignment: CDR1 LGHNA and CDR2 YNFKEQ. CDR3 DNA sequence: TGTGCCAGCAGCCAAGCTAGGGGGAGGACAGGTCTCGAAAAACTGTTTTTT. Translation: CASSQARGRTGLEKLFF.

This clone was observed once. The chain carries TRBV7-6 and TRBJ1-4, with TRBD1 as a possible D gene (5 bases). Germline V gene lookup returns CDR1 SGHVS and CDR2 FNYEAQ. The length of the CDR3 is 15 residues. Trimming shortened V by 1 base and J by 8 bases, and 14 bases separated the two germline ends. The CDR3 DNA reads as TGTGCCAGCAGCTTAGTGGGGGGGTTTGACGAAAAACTGTTTTTT. Amino acid sequence: CASSLVGGFDEKLFF.

The CDR3, as DNA: TGTGCCAGCAGCTTTGGGGCTAATGAGCAGTTCTTC. It is translated as CASSFGANEQFF. The chain recombines TRBV7-9 with TRBJ2-1, with a possible D match to TRBD1 (5 bases). This CDR3 has 12 amino acids. CDR1 is SEHNR and CDR2 is FQNEAQ in the germline V gene (reference sequence). V lost 3 bases, J lost 7 bases, and 7 bases lay in between.

This clone was detected only once. CDR3: CASSPRMAKLNSYNEQFF. The CDR3 DNA is TGTGCCAGCAGCCCAAGAATGGCAAAACTAAACTCCTACAATGAGCAGTTCTTC. V gene TRBV3-1 (or the pseudogene TRBV3-2) combines with J gene TRBJ2-1; no reliable D call. Trimming left V 4 bases short and J 0 bases short, with 19 bases between. This CDR3 spans 18 amino acids. The germline gives CDR1 LGHDT, CDR2 YNNKEL (reference sequence).

The CDR3 bases are TGTGCCAGCCGAGAGCGGGGGGGGACCTACGAGCAGTACTTC. It is translated as CASRERGGTYEQYF. The rearrangement uses TRBV18 and TRBJ2-7; 10 nucleotides match TRBD2. Germline V CDR1 and CDR2: KGHSH, LQKENI. The CDR3 spans 14 residues. V shed 8 bases, J shed 2 bases, and the junction held 6 bases outside the gene matches.

The chain recombines TRBV5-4 with TRBJ1-4, with 8 positions matching TRBD1. After removal of 3 bases from V and 4 bases from J, the junction contained 8 bases not matched to a gene. This CDR3 has 16 residues. Germline V gives CDR1 SGHNT, CDR2 YYREEE (reference sequence). The CDR3 sequence: CASSSIPGGVNEKLFF. As DNA, the CDR3 is TGTGCCAGCAGCTCAATTCCAGGGGGCGTTAATGAAAAACTGTTTTTT.

This sequence joins TRBV10-3 and TRBJ2-7; 10 bases align to TRBD2. Trimming took 7 bases from V and 1 from J; bases not matched to a gene: 4. Germline-derived CDR1 and CDR2 are ENHRY and SYGVKD. The CDR3 loop spans 14 amino acids. The CDR3 DNA reads TGTGCCATCAAAACTAGCGGGGATTCCTACGAGCAGTACTTC. Protein sequence: CAIKTSGDSYEQYF.

Here the CDR3 reads CASKRDTAYNEQFF. CDR3 nucleotide sequence: TGTGCCAGCAAGAGGGACACCGCCTACAATGAGCAGTTCTTC. The chain combines TRBV6-4 with TRBJ2-1; D possibly corresponds to TRBD1 (6 bases). V was trimmed by 7 bases and J by 2 bases, leaving 12 bases between them. Germline loops: CDR1 MRHNA, CDR2 SNTAGT. The length of the CDR3 is 14 residues.

V gene TRBV28 combines with J gene TRBJ1-3, with a possible D match to TRBD1 (6 bases). CDR1 is MDHEN and CDR2 is SYDVKM in the germline V gene. V was cut by 6 bases and J by 3 bases, with 15 bases left in between. This CDR3 is built from 15 residues. The CDR3 DNA sequence: TGTGCCAGCAGACCAACAGGGACGTATGGAAACACCATATATTTT. Translating gives CASRPTGTYGNTIYF.